These 9 T cell receptor beta chains share one sample of origin, sequenced in a study of blood T cell repertoires in COVID-19. TCRdb keeps only in-frame clones here, not all; method: immunoSEQ multiplex PCR. This sample has fewer than 250,000 clones, with about 87% found just once. Sequencing was done on a sample of PBMCs or T cells enriched from blood (not recorded which). These receptors originate from a man aged 45-65 years who had been exposed to COVID-19.

The chain has TRBV28 and TRBJ2-5; D gene unclear. The CDR3 consists of 12 residues. The V gene's germline CDR1 is MDHEN and CDR2 SYDVKM. Trimming left V 3 bases short and J 1 base short, with 3 bases between. DNA for the CDR3: TGTGCCAGCAGTTTCCTCCAAGAGACCCAGTACTTC. Protein product: CASSFLQETQYF.

V and J are TRBV2 and TRBJ1-1; D call uncertain. CDR3 length equals 14 residues. Germline values: CDR1 SNHLY, CDR2 FYNNEI. V lost 6 bases to trimming and J lost 0 bases, with 11 bases between them. The CDR3 protein is CASRARPLNTEAFF. CDR3 bases: TGTGCCAGCAGGGCCAGGCCCCTGAACACTGAAGCTTTCTTT.

The gene calls are TRBV5-1 and TRBJ1-4; 7 nucleotides line up with TRBD1. The J segment lost 8 bases and the V segment lost 0 bases, leaving 1 base of the junction unmatched. The CDR3 extends over 13 amino acids. Germline values: CDR1 SGHRS, CDR2 YFSETQ. Here the CDR3 reads CASSLGQGEKLFF. The CDR3, as DNA: TGCGCCAGCAGCTTGGGACAGGGCGAAAAACTGTTTTTT.

The CDR3 DNA sequence: TGTGCCACCAGCAGTACCGGGACAGGGGTTAGATCTGGAAACACCATATATTTT. Translation: CATSSTGTGVRSGNTIYF. The rearrangement links TRBV15 to TRBJ1-3; 10 bases are a match to TRBD1. V shed 3 bases, J shed 1 base, and the junction held 9 bases outside the gene matches. This CDR3 spans 18 amino acids. Germline lookup yields CDR1 LNHNV and CDR2 YYDKDF (reference sequence).

The chain's CDR3 is CASSLGTGVNNEQFF. CDR3 nucleotides: TGCGCCAGCAGCTTGGGGACAGGTGTAAACAATGAGCAGTTCTTC. The rearrangement links TRBV5-1 to TRBJ2-1; TRBD1 matches at 7 bases. This CDR3 is 15 amino acids long. J was trimmed by 5 bases and V by 0 bases; bases with no gene match: 5. Germline V gene data show CDR1 as SGHRS and CDR2 as YFSETQ.

The chain has TRBV10-3 and TRBJ2-5; a possible D gene is TRBD2 (7 bases). The germline V gene has CDR1 ENHRY and CDR2 SYGVKD. V was shortened by 10 bases and J by 5 bases, with 20 bases between the two germline ends. CDR3 length: 14 amino acids. In DNA form, the CDR3 reads TGTGCCACCCTCCTGGGGGAGGGGGAGGAGACCCAGTACTTC. This codes for CATLLGEGEETQYF.

This chain connects TRBV27 to TRBJ1-2, with a possible D match to TRBD1 (6 bases). CDR1 and CDR2 (germline): MNHEY, SMNVEV (reference sequence). The V and J ends lost 1 base and 7 bases respectively, with 16 bases between them. There are 15 residues in the CDR3. Written as DNA, the CDR3 is TGTGCCAGCAGTTTATTTTTTACAGGGACGGGTGGCTACACCTTC. The encoded protein is CASSLFFTGTGGYTF.

The chain carries TRBV28 and TRBJ1-2, with D perhaps TRBD1 (5 bases). Germline values: CDR1 MDHEN, CDR2 SYDVKM. The CDR3 loop spans 12 amino acids. Between the trimmed V and J ends, which lost 5 bases and 1 base, there was a span of 5 bases. The CDR3 region is CASSDSNYGYTF. CDR3 coding DNA: TGTGCCAGCAGTGACAGTAACTATGGCTACACCTTC.

The chain combines TRBV5-1 with TRBJ2-3; the match to TRBD2 covers 14 bases. Germline loops: CDR1 SGHRS, CDR2 YFSETQ. This CDR3 contains 18 residues. Trimming at V came to 4 bases and at J to 4 bases, leaving 11 bases not matched to a gene. The CDR3 here is CASSPFPPTSGRADTQYF. In DNA, the CDR3 is TGCGCCAGCAGCCCTTTTCCCCCGACTAGCGGGAGGGCAGATACGCAGTATTTT.